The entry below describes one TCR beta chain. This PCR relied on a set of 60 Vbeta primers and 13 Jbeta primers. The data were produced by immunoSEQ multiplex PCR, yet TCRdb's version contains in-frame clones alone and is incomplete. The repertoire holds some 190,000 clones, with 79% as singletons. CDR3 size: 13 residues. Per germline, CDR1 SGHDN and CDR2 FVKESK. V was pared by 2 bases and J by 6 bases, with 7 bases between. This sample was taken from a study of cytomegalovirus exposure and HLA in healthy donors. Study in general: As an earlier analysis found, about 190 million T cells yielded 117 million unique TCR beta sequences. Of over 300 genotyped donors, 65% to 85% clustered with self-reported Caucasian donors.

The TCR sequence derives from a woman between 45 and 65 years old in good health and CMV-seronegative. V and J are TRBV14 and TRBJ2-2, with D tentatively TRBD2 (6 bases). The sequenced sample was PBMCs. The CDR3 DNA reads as TGTGCCAGCAGCCAACGGAGGGCCGGGGAGCTGTTTTTT. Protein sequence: CASSQRRAGELFF.